One sample yielded the 23 T cell receptor beta chains listed below, sequenced in a study of T cells after yellow fever vaccination. Via MiXCR, TCRdb re-called the 5' RACE reads, giving one row per CDR3 protein. This sample yields approximately 130,000 distinct CDR3 sequences, of which roughly 15% are seen a single time; roughly 41% belongs to the top ten. The material sequenced was CD8+ T cells sorted from PBMCs, taken 5 days after the yellow fever booster vaccination. The receptors were sampled from a man aged 18 to 30 who received the YFV17D yellow fever vaccine.

In this sample, this clonotype turned up a few times. V gene TRBV3-1 combines with J gene TRBJ2-7, with a possible D match to TRBD1 (6 bases). Germline V lookup: CDR1 LGHDT, CDR2 YNNKEL (reference sequence). CDR3 size: 14 residues. Trimming shortened V by 0 bases and J by 2 bases, and 8 bases separated the two germline ends. CDR3 region: CASSQERQAYEQYF. In DNA, the CDR3 is TGTGCCAGCAGCCAAGAGAGACAGGCCTACGAGCAGTACTTC.

J is TRBJ2-3 and V is TRBV11-2; 8 nucleotides agree with TRBD2. The ends lost 1 base at V and 2 bases at J; junction bases unmatched: 2. CDR3 length: 15 residues. Per germline, CDR1 SGHAT and CDR2 FQNNGV. The CDR3 sequence: CASSLAGGDTDTQYF. CDR3 nucleotide sequence: TGTGCCAGCAGCTTAGCGGGGGGGGACACAGATACGCAGTATTTT.

This clonotype was detected ten times or more. The CDR3 sequence is CASSYSIGQNYGYTF. DNA of the CDR3: TGTGCCAGCAGTTACTCGATAGGGCAGAACTATGGCTACACCTTC. J is TRBJ1-2 and V is TRBV6-5; no firm D call. CDR3 length equals 15 residues. The germline V gene encodes CDR1 MNHEY and CDR2 SVGAGI. The ends were cut back, 0 bases at V and 2 bases at J, with 10 bases in the middle.

This clonotype was detected a few times. V usage is TRBV5-1 and J usage is TRBJ2-7; 7 bases are a match to TRBD1. The CDR3 loop spans 14 amino acids. After removal of 4 bases from V and 3 bases from J, the junction contained 7 bases not matched to a gene. Germline lookup yields CDR1 SGHRS and CDR2 YFSETQ. The CDR3 DNA is TGCGCCAGCAGCCCTCGGGGACAGTACTACGAGCAGTACTTC. Translated, it gives CASSPRGQYYEQYF.

In this sample, this clonotype turned up a few times. The chain recombines TRBV9 with TRBJ1-5; D perhaps matches TRBD1 (5 bases). Germline loops: CDR1 SGDLS, CDR2 YYNGEE. This CDR3 contains 15 residues. The ends were cut back, 3 bases at V and 9 bases at J, with 19 bases in the middle. CDR3 sequence (DNA): TGTGCCAGCAGCGCCCCCCGGGACCCTTCTTGGCCCCAGCATTTT. Its translation is CASSAPRDPSWPQHF.

This clonotype was counted between two and nine times. The chain links TRBV30 to TRBJ2-7; tentative D call: TRBD1 (5 bases). Trimming removed 0 bases at V and 3 bases at J, with 6 bases between. The CDR3 has 12 residues. Germline lookup yields CDR1 GTSNPN and CDR2 SVGIG (reference sequence). CDR3 in amino acids: CAWSVQGYEQYF. Written as DNA, the CDR3 is TGTGCCTGGAGTGTCCAGGGCTACGAGCAGTACTTC.

The gene calls are TRBV4-1 and TRBJ1-1; possible D gene TRBD1, 6 bases. Germline V gene sequence: CDR1 MGHRA, CDR2 YSYEKL. The CDR3 is 14 residues long. Trimming stripped 3 bases from V and 4 bases from J, with 12 bases between. Written as DNA, the CDR3 is TGCGCCAGCAGCCATCCGGGGGGCTTCACTGAAGCTTTCTTT. Translated: CASSHPGGFTEAFF.

The chain combines TRBV12-3 or TRBV12-4 with TRBJ1-4, with D maybe TRBD1 (6 bases). V was cut by 5 bases and J by 7 bases, with 17 bases left in between. This CDR3 is 15 amino acids long. The CDR3 DNA is TGTGCCAGCAGTCCGGACCGGGACAAATTTGAAAAACTGTTTTTT. Translating gives CASSPDRDKFEKLFF.

The rearrangement uses TRBV7-3 and TRBJ2-1; 8 nucleotides match TRBD2. The J segment lost 5 bases and the V segment lost 5 bases, leaving 8 bases of the junction unmatched. Germline V CDR1 and CDR2: SGHTA, FQGTGA. This CDR3 contains 15 residues. The CDR3 DNA is TGTGCCAGCAGCCCAGAGGGGCGGGGGGACAATGAGCAGTTCTTC. Encoded protein: CASSPEGRGDNEQFF.

The chain employs TRBV28 and TRBJ2-1; 7 bases match TRBD1. V lost 2 bases and J lost 0; bases outside the gene matches: 1. Germline CDR1 reads MDHEN; CDR2 reads SYDVKM. This CDR3 spans 15 amino acids. The CDR3 DNA follows: TGTGCCAGCAGTTTAACAGGGGCCTCCTACAATGAGCAGTTCTTC. Its protein product is CASSLTGASYNEQFF. The full variable domain, completed using reference TRBV28 and TRBJ2-1, is DVKVTQSSRYLVKRTGEKVFLECVQDMDHENMFWYRQDPGLGLRLIYFSYDVKMKEKGDIPEGYSVSREKKERFSLILESASTNQTSMYLCASSLTGASYNEQFFGPGTRLTVL.

The chain joins TRBV25-1 to TRBJ2-3, with a weak D call TRBD1 (6 bases). The germline V gene encodes CDR1 MGHDK and CDR2 SYGVNS. The V end lost 4 bases, the J end lost 6 bases, and 11 bases lay between the germline ends. The CDR3 contains 13 residues. The CDR3 bases are TGTGCCAGCAGTGTAGGTACAGGGGATACGCAGTATTTT. This encodes CASSVGTGDTQYF.

The chain is built from TRBV9 and TRBJ2-1; 15 bases map to TRBD2. CDR1 and CDR2 from the germline V gene are SGDLS and YYNGEE. The CDR3 runs to 17 residues. Losses at the gene ends were 4 bases for V and 8 bases for J; bases not matched to a gene: 10. As DNA, the CDR3 is TGTGCCAGCAGCCCCCGGACTAGCGGGGGGGCTATTGATGAGCAGTTCTTC. This encodes CASSPRTSGGAIDEQFF.

The V and J genes are TRBV19 and TRBJ1-1; TRBD1 agrees at 8 bases. CDR1 and CDR2 (germline): LNHDA, SQIVND (reference sequence). V gave up 9 bases and J gave up 3 bases; unmatched junction bases: 9. The CDR3 is 14 amino acids. This CDR3 reads CASRPLQGDTEAFF. CDR3 sequence (DNA): TGTGCCAGCCGGCCGTTACAGGGGGACACTGAAGCTTTCTTT.

This clonotype was observed many times. V gene TRBV4-3 combines with J gene TRBJ2-2; no clear D. CDR1 and CDR2 from the germline V gene are LGHNA and YSLEER. Trimming shortened V by 4 bases and J by 6 bases, and 9 bases separated the two germline ends. The CDR3 length is 13 residues. CDR3 protein: CASSPRPAGELFF. In DNA form, the CDR3 reads TGCGCCAGCAGCCCCCGTCCGGCCGGGGAGCTGTTTTTT.

This clonotype occurred a few times. The rearrangement uses TRBV4-2 and TRBJ1-2; maybe TRBD1 (5 bases). The CDR3 sequence is 13 residues long. Trimming cost V 4 bases and J 5 bases, with 11 bases left between them. Germline V gene lookup returns CDR1 LGHNA and CDR2 YNFKEQ. CDR3 residues: CASSPGRKYGYTF. CDR3 nucleotide sequence: TGTGCCAGCAGCCCGGGACGGAAATATGGCTACACCTTC.

The CDR3 loop reads CSARDLGGALVQYF. For the CDR3, the DNA is TGCAGTGCTAGAGATCTTGGGGGGGCTCTCGTGCAGTACTTC. V is TRBV20-1 and J is TRBJ2-7; weak D call: TRBD2 (7 bases). Germline-derived CDR1 and CDR2 are DFQATT and SNEGSKA (reference sequence). The CDR3 covers 14 residues. V dropped 0 bases and J dropped 9 bases, with 18 bases sitting between them.

This clonotype was detected many times. V gene TRBV19 combines with J gene TRBJ1-2; D unclear. There are 13 residues in the CDR3. In germline, CDR1 is LNHDA, CDR2 SQIVND (reference sequence). V shed 5 bases and J shed 6 bases, with 13 bases lying between them. The CDR3 protein is CASSDRKRDGYTF. Written as DNA, the CDR3 is TGTGCCAGTAGTGATCGGAAGCGGGATGGCTACACCTTC.

The CDR3 reads CASSLGPYGTGELFF. For the CDR3, the DNA is TGCGCCAGCAGCCTAGGGCCGTACGGCACCGGGGAGCTGTTTTTT. This chain uses TRBV4-3 with TRBJ2-2; D gene uncertain. V was shortened by 4 bases and J by 4 bases, with 13 bases between the two germline ends. This CDR3 has 15 amino acids. From germline, CDR1 is LGHNA and CDR2 YSLEER.

The CDR3 loop reads CASSLTGLGETQYF. CDR3 coding DNA: TGTGCCAGCAGCTTGACAGGGTTAGGAGAGACCCAGTACTTC. The chain uses TRBV11-2 and TRBJ2-5; TRBD1 aligns across 7 bases. Germline loops: CDR1 SGHAT, CDR2 FQNNGV. This CDR3 region has 14 residues. The J segment lost 4 bases and the V segment lost 3 bases, leaving 5 bases of the junction unmatched.

This clonotype was observed a handful of times. This chain uses TRBV7-3 with TRBJ1-1; a weak D match, TRBD1 (6 bases). CDR3 length: 14 residues. Germline lookup yields CDR1 SGHTA and CDR2 FQGTGA. V lost 5 bases and J lost 0, with 10 bases in between. CDR3 nucleotide sequence: TGTGCCAGCAGCCCCGGGGGCGTGAACACTGAAGCTTTCTTT. It specifies CASSPGGVNTEAFF.

CDR3 nucleotide sequence: TGTGCCAGCAGCTTAGATGGGAGACTCCCATCCCAAGAGACCCAGTACTTC. Translated, it gives CASSLDGRLPSQETQYF. The chain is built from TRBV11-2 and TRBJ2-5, with D maybe TRBD2 (5 bases). Trimming shortened V by 0 bases and J by 1 base, and 15 bases separated the two germline ends. In germline, CDR1 is SGHAT, CDR2 FQNNGV. CDR3 length: 17 amino acids.

This clonotype came up a few times. This chain links TRBV7-9 with TRBJ1-1, with no clear D. The CDR3 loop spans 13 amino acids. Germline lookup yields CDR1 SEHNR and CDR2 FQNEAQ (reference sequence). V shed 0 bases and J shed 7 bases, with 9 bases lying between them. The CDR3 sequence is CASSLAQLYEAFF. In DNA form, the CDR3 reads TGTGCCAGCAGCTTAGCACAGTTGTATGAAGCTTTCTTT. Full variable domain (missing parts from reference TRBV7-9 and TRBJ1-1): DTGVSQNPRHKITKRGQNVTFRCDPISEHNRLYWYRQTLGQGPEFLTYFQNEAQLEKSRLLSDRFSAERPKGSFSTLEIQRTEQGDSAMYLCASSLAQLYEAFFGQGTRLTVV.

The CDR3: CAISVIAGADTQYF. CDR3 DNA: TGTGCCATCAGTGTAATAGCGGGGGCAGATACGCAGTATTTT. The genes are TRBV10-3 and TRBJ2-3, with 9 bases aligning to TRBD2. Germline CDR1 and CDR2: ENHRY and SYGVKD. V lost 4 bases and J lost 4; bases outside the gene matches: 3. This CDR3 spans 14 amino acids.